The next 5 T cell receptor beta chains were all read from a single sample in a study of T cell responses to AZD1222 COVID-19 vaccine (dated by TCRdb to 2020 to 2022). Libraries were prepared through the immunoSEQ multiplex PCR assay. TCRdb mirrors the immuneACCESS table, restricted to in-frame sequences. Some clones are absent from its copies; in checked studies, under half trace to an unresolved V gene, and the reason for the others is unknown. The sample records 130,000 to 150,000 clones, approximately 90% of which are singletons. In total, the top ten clones hold approximately 5.1% of the sample. The time point label of this sample denotes: baseline before first vaccination. The source material was peripheral blood, sampled on day 0 of AZD1222 vaccination. The receptor source for this set is an adult in good health.

This sequence joins TRBV2 and TRBJ2-7, with a tentative D call TRBD1 (5 bases). Germline CDR1 reads SNHLY; CDR2 reads FYNNEI. V was clipped by 11 bases and J by 0 bases, with 14 bases between them. This CDR3 has 13 residues. Here the CDR3 reads CAGKPGNSYEQYF. The CDR3 region has the DNA TGTGCCGGAAAACCAGGGAACTCCTACGAGCAGTACTTC.

The chain carries TRBV6-1 and TRBJ1-6; D call uncertain. There are 14 residues in the CDR3. Trimming left V 3 bases short and J 6 bases short, with 9 bases between. CDR1 MNHNS and CDR2 SASEGT come from the germline V gene. The CDR3 loop is CASSDVVSNSPLHF. The CDR3 DNA reads as TGTGCCAGCAGTGATGTCGTCAGTAATTCACCCCTCCACTTT.

V gene TRBV2 combines with J gene TRBJ1-2; D might be TRBD1 (6 bases). The CDR3 covers 14 residues. The V end lost 0 bases, the J end lost 9 bases, and 14 bases lay between the germline ends. Germline V gives CDR1 SNHLY, CDR2 FYNNEI. CDR3 nucleotide sequence: TGTGCCAGCAGTGAAGCCCCGGGGGGCTGGAGCTACACCTTC. It yields the protein CASSEAPGGWSYTF.

The V call is TRBV7-2, the J call TRBJ2-6, with D perhaps TRBD2 (6 bases). V was clipped by 4 bases and J by 2 bases, with 9 bases between them. Germline V CDR1 and CDR2: SGHTA, FQGNSA. This CDR3 is 15 amino acids long. CDR3 in amino acids: CASSSAGTGANVLTF. The CDR3 region has the DNA TGTGCCAGCAGCTCCGCGGGGACTGGGGCCAACGTCCTGACTTTC.

The chain is built from TRBV6-4 and TRBJ2-3; D remains ambiguous. This CDR3 has 13 amino acids. The V gene's germline CDR1 is MRHNA and CDR2 SNTAGT. Trimming took off 2 bases at V and 4 bases at J, with 7 bases between the two ends. This chain's CDR3 is CASSDPPADTQYF. CDR3 bases: TGTGCCAGCAGTGACCCGCCCGCAGATACGCAGTATTTT.